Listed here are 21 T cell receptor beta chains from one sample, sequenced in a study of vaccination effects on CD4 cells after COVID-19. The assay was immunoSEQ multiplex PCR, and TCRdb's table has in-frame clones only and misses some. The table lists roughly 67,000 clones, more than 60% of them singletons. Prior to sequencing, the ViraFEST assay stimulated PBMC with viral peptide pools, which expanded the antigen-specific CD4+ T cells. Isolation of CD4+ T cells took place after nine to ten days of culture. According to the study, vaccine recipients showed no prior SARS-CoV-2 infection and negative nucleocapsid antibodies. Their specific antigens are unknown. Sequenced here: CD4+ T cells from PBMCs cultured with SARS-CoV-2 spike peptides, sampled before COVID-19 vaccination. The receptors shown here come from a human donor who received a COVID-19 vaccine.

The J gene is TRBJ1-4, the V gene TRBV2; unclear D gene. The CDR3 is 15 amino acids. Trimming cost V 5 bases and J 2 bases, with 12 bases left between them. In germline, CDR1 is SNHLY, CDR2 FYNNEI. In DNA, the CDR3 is TGTGCCAGCAGTCACCAGGAGGGCACTAATGAAAAACTGTTTTTT. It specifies CASSHQEGTNEKLFF.

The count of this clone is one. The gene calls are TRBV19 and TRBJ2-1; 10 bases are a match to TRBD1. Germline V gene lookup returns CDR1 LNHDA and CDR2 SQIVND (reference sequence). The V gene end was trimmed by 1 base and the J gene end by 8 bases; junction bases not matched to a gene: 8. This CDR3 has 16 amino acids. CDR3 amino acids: CASSIGRDRGGDEQFF. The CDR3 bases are TGTGCCAGTAGTATAGGTCGGGACAGGGGTGGTGATGAGCAGTTCTTC.

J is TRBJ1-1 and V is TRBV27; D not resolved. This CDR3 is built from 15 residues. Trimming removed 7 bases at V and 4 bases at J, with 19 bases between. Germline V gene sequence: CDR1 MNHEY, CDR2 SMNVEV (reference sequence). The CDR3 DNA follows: TGTGCCAGCACCCCAGGTTCGGGATACTCCACTGAAGCTTTCTTT. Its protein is CASTPGSGYSTEAFF.

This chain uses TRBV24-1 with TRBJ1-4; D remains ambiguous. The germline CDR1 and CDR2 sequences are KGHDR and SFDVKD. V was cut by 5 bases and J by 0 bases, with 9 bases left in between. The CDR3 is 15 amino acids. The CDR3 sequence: CATSAGFTTNEKLFF. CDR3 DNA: TGTGCCACCAGTGCAGGATTTACAACTAATGAAAAACTGTTTTTT.

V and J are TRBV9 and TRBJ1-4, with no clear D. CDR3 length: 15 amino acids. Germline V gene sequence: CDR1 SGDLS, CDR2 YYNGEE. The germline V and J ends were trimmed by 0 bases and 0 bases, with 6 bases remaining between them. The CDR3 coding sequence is TGTGCCAGCAGCGTAGCCCCTGCAACTAATGAAAAACTGTTTTTT. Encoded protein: CASSVAPATNEKLFF.

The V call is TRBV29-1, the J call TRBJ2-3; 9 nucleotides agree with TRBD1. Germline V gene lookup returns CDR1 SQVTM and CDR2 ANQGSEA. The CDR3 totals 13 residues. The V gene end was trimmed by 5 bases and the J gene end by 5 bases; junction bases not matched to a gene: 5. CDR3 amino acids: CSVRTGAGDTQYF. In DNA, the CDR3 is TGCAGCGTTCGGACAGGGGCGGGAGATACGCAGTATTTT.

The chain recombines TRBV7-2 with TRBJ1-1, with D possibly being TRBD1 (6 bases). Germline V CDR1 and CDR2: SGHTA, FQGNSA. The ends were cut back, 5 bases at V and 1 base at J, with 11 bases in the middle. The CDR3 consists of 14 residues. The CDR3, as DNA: TGTGCCAGCAGCCCACAGACAGGGAACACTGAAGCTTTCTTT. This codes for CASSPQTGNTEAFF.

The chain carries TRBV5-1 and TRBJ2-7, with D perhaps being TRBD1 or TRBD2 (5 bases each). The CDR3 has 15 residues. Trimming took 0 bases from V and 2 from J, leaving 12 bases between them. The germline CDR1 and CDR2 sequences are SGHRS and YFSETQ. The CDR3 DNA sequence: TGCGCCAGCAGCTTGGTTCCCGGGGCAACCTACGAGCAGTACGTC. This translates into CASSLVPGATYEQYV.

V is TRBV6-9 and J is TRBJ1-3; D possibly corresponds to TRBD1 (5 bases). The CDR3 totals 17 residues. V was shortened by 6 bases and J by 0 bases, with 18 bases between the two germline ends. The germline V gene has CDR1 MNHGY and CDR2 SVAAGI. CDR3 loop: CASSREGRTSSGNTIYF. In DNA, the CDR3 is TGTGCCAGCAGCCGAGAGGGGAGGACGAGCTCTGGAAACACCATATATTTT.

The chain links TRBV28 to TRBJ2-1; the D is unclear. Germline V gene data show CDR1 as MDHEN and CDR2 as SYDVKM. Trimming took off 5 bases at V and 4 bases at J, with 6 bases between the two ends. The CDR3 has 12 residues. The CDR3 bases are TGTGCCAGCAGTACCAAGTACAATGAGCAGTTCTTC. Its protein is CASSTKYNEQFF.

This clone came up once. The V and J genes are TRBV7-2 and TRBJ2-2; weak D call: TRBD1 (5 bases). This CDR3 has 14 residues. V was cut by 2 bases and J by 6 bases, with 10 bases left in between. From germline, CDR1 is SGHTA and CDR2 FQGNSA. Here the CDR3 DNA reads TGTGCCAGCAGCTTATTCCGACAGCCCGGGGAGCTGTTTTTT. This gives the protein CASSLFRQPGELFF.

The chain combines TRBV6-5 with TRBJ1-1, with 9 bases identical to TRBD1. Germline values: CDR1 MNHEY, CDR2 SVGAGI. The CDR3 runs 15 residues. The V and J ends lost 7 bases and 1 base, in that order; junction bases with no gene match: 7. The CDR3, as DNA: TGTGCCAGCAATTCACAGGGGGCGAGGAACACTGAAGCTTTCTTT. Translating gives CASNSQGARNTEAFF.

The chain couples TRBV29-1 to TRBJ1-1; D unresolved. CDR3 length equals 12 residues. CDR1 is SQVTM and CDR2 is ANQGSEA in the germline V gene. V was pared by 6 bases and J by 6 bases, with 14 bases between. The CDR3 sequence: CSVLREEAEAFF. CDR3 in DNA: TGCAGCGTCCTACGTGAGGAGGCTGAAGCTTTCTTT.

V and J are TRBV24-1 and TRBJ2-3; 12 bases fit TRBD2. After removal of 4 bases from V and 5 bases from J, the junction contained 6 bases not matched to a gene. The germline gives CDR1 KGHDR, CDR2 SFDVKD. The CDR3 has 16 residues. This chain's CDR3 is CATSEWTSGTLDTQYF. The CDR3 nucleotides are TGTGCCACCAGTGAGTGGACTAGCGGGACACTAGATACGCAGTATTTT.

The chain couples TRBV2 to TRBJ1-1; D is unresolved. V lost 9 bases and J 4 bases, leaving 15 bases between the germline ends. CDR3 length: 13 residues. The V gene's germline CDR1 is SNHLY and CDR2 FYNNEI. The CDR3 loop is CARDGVAFTEAFF. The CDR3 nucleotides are TGTGCCAGAGATGGAGTAGCATTCACTGAAGCTTTCTTT.

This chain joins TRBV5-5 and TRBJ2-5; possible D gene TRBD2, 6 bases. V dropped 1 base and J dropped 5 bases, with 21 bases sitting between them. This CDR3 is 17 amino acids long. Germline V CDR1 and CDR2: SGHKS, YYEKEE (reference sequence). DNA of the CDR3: TGTGCCAGCAGCTTGTGGATACGGGCTAGCGCGGGTGAGACCCAGTACTTC. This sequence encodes CASSLWIRASAGETQYF.

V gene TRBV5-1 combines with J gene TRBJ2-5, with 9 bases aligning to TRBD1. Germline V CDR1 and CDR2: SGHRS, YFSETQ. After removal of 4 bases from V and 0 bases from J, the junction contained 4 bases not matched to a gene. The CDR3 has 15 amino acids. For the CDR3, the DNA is TGCGCCAGCAGCAAGACAGGGGGGAACCAAGAGACCCAGTACTTC. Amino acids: CASSKTGGNQETQYF. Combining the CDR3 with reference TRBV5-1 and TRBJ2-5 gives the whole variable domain KAGVTQTPRYLIKTRGQQVTLSCSPISGHRSVSWYQQTPGQGLQFLFEYFSETQRNKGNFPGRFSGRQFSNSRSEMNVSTLELGDSALYLCASSKTGGNQETQYFGPGTRLLVL.

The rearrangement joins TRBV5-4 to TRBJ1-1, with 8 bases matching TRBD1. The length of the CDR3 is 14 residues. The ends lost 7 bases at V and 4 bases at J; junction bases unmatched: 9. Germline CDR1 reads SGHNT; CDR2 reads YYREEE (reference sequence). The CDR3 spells CASGKDRAATEAFF. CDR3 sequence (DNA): TGTGCCAGCGGAAAGGACAGGGCGGCCACTGAAGCTTTCTTT.

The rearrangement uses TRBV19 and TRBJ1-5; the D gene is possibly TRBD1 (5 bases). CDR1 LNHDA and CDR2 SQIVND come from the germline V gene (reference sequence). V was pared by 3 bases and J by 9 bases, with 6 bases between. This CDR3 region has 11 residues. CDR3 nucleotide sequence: TGTGCCAGTAGTATCGGGGGGCCCCAGCATTTT. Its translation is CASSIGGPQHF.

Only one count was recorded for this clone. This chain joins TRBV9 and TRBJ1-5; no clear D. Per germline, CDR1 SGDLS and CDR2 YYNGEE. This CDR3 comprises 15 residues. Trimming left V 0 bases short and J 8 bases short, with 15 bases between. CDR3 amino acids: CASSVGEGNWEPQHF. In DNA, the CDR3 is TGTGCCAGCAGCGTAGGTGAAGGGAACTGGGAGCCCCAGCATTTT.

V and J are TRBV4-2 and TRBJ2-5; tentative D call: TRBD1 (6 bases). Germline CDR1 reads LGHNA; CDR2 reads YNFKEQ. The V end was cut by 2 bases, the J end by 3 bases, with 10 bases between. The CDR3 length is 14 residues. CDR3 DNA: TGTGCCAGCAGCCAACCGGGACAAGAAGAGACCCAGTACTTC. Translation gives CASSQPGQEETQYF.